This is a list of T cell receptor beta chains from one sample in a study of T cells in Graves' hyperthyroidism and ophthalmopathy. TCRdb re-called the multiplex PCR reads through MiXCR, storing one row per CDR3 protein. This table has approximately 400,000 distinct CDR3 sequences, roughly 14% appearing once. Sequencing was done on a sample of blood. The source is a woman aged 18-30 years with Graves' hyperthyroidism. CDR3s include the opening cysteine and the closing phenylalanine or tryptophan. D genes are given only for firm matches. The size entry is marked missing in some rows and otherwise reads once, few, many or a size class.

- | TRBJ2-2 | TRBV6-5 | - | TGTGCCAGCTGTTATTCCGGGGAGCTGTTTTTT | CASCYSGELFF
- | TRBJ1-1 | TRBV5-1 | - | TGCGCCAGCAAGGACGAGTGGAACACTGAAGCTTTCTTT | CASKDEWNTEAFF
- | TRBJ2-2 | TRBV7-2 | few | TGTGCCAGCAGCTTAGCGGGACCTACCGGGGAGCTGTTTTTT | CASSLAGPTGELFF
- | TRBJ2-5 | TRBV7-9 | many | TGTGCCAGCAGCGGGATCCAAGAGACCCAGTACTTC | CASSGIQETQYF
TRBD1 | TRBJ1-1 | TRBV5-1 | few | TGCGCCAGCAGCCCCCGACAGGGGTGGGCCACTGAAGCTTTCTTT | CASSPRQGWATEAFF
- | TRBJ1-2 | TRBV18 | - | TGTGCCAGCTCACCTACGGCAGCCTATGGCTACACCTTC | CASSPTAAYGYTF
- | TRBJ1-2 | TRBV10-3 | many | TGTGCCATCAGCCCACAGGGAGATGATGGCTACACCTTC | CAISPQGDDGYTF
TRBD2 | TRBJ2-1 | TRBV20-1 | many | TGCAGTGCTAGAGGGGGGGCTAGCGGGCGACTCGGTGAGCAGTTCTTC | CSARGGASGRLGEQFF
- | TRBJ2-7 | TRBV6-5 | many | TGTGCCAGCAGTTACTCTGGCGGGTCCTACGAGCAGTACTTC | CASSYSGGSYEQYF
- | TRBJ2-2 | TRBV7-2 | few | TGTGCCAGCAGACTACTCAGGGACACCGGGGAGCTGTTTTTT | CASRLLRDTGELFF
- | TRBJ2-1 | TRBV6-1 | many | TGTGCCAGCAGTCTAGCGATCAATGGATACAATGAGCAGTTCTTC | CASSLAINGYNEQFF
- | TRBJ1-6 | TRBV28 | many | TGTGCCAGCAGTTTATTCAGTATCGGGGGCTCCTATAATTCACCCCTCCACTTT | CASSLFSIGGSYNSPLHF
TRBD1 | TRBJ2-1 | TRBV3-1 | many | TGTGCCAGCAGCCCTAGGGACAGGGGCTACAATGAGCAGTTCTTC | CASSPRDRGYNEQFF
- | TRBJ1-2 | TRBV12-3/TRBV12-4 | many | TGTGCCAGCAGCCGTGCAAAGGGGTTAAATGGCTACACCTTC | CASSRAKGLNGYTF
TRBD1 | TRBJ2-7 | TRBV20-1 | - | TGCAGTGCTAGAGCCGGGACAGGGGACGAGCAGTACTTC | CSARAGTGDEQYF
TRBD1 | TRBJ2-1 | TRBV2 | many | TGTGCCAGCAGTGCCGGGACAGATAGCTACAATGAGCAGTTCTTC | CASSAGTDSYNEQFF
- | TRBJ2-7 | TRBV20-1 | - | TGCAGTGCTAGGCCCGGGACGGGCGTCGGCGAGCAGTACTTC | CSARPGTGVGEQYF
- | TRBJ2-3 | TRBV9 | - | TGTGCCAGCAGCGTAGATAAGCCTGATACGCAGTATTTT | CASSVDKPDTQYF
TRBD1 | TRBJ1-5 | TRBV12-3/TRBV12-4 | many | TGTGCCAGCAGTGGACAGGGGGGCGATCAGCCCCAGCATTTT | CASSGQGGDQPQHF
- | TRBJ2-7 | TRBV20-1 | many | TGCAGTGCTAGCCTCGACTTAAACTACGAGCAGTACTTC | CSASLDLNYEQYF
TRBD2 | TRBJ2-3 | TRBV6-5 | - | TGTGCCAGCAGTTACTCGAGTCCGGGGGGTAGCACAGATACGCAGTATTTT | CASSYSSPGGSTDTQYF
TRBD1 | TRBJ2-7 | TRBV18 | - | TGTGCCAGCTCAGCTCCACCGGGACAGCCCTACGAGCAGTACTTC | CASSAPPGQPYEQYF
- | TRBJ1-3 | TRBV30 | - | TGTGCCTCAACGGGGGGAAACACCATATATTTT | CASTGGNTIYF
- | TRBJ2-3 | TRBV5-1 | - | TGCGCCAGCAGCTTGGCTACGAAGGTGGGGACAGATACGCAGTATTTT | CASSLATKVGTDTQYF
TRBD1 | TRBJ1-6 | TRBV20-1 | many | TGCAGTGCCGGGACAGGGGAAAGTTCACCCCTCCACTTT | CSAGTGESSPLHF
- | TRBJ1-2 | TRBV12-3/TRBV12-4 | many | TGTGCCAGCAGCCCTGGCCGCGACTTAGGAGGCTACACCTTC | CASSPGRDLGGYTF
- | TRBJ2-4 | TRBV5-1 | - | TGCGCCAGCAGCCTGGCCGGTACGGGCATTCAGTACTTC | CASSLAGTGIQYF
- | TRBJ2-1 | TRBV28 | many | TGTGCCAGCAGTTATTTAAGACAGGTAGGATTCATCTACAATGAGCAGTTCTTC | CASSYLRQVGFIYNEQFF
TRBD1 | TRBJ2-7 | TRBV24-1 | - | TGTGCCACCAGTGACCACCGACAGGGGTTAACCTACGAGCAGTACTTC | CATSDHRQGLTYEQYF
- | TRBJ2-4 | TRBV12-3/TRBV12-4 | many | TGTGCCAGCACCCAATCGGCAAAAAACATTCAGTACTTC | CASTQSAKNIQYF
- | TRBJ2-7 | TRBV2 | many | TGTGCCAGCAGTGAAGCTGCCCCCGATTTGACAGGCTATCAATACGAGCAGTACTTC | CASSEAAPDLTGYQYEQYF
- | TRBJ1-2 | TRBV6-2/TRBV6-3 | - | TGTGCCAGCATTTTGACGGAGGGATACTATGGCTACACCTTC | CASILTEGYYGYTF
- | TRBJ1-1 | TRBV7-9 | many | TGTGCCAGCAGCTTAGTGGGTCCCGATGAAGCTTTCTTT | CASSLVGPDEAFF
TRBD1 | TRBJ2-5 | TRBV2 | - | TGTGCCAGCAGTCCGGACAGGGGAGCCCAAGAGACCCAGTACTTC | CASSPDRGAQETQYF
- | TRBJ2-7 | TRBV7-2 | many | TGTGCCAGCAGCTTAGATGGGGGGGCCTTCTACGAGCAGTACTTC | CASSLDGGAFYEQYF
- | TRBJ1-1 | TRBV11-3 | many | TGTGCCAGCAGCCTTGAAAAAGACACTGAAGCTTTCTTT | CASSLEKDTEAFF
- | TRBJ2-5 | TRBV6-1 | many | TGTGCCAGCAGGGGCAGGGGAGAAGAGACCCAGTACTTC | CASRGRGEETQYF
- | TRBJ2-7 | TRBV11-3 | many | TGTGCCAGCAGCTTATCTACCTACGAGCAGTACTTC | CASSLSTYEQYF
- | TRBJ1-4 | TRBV6-1 | many | TGTGCCAGCAGACTAAATACAGGTGCAACTAATGAAAAACTGTTTTTT | CASRLNTGATNEKLFF